These T cell receptor beta chains were read from a single sample in a study of blood T cell repertoires in COVID-19. The data were produced by immunoSEQ multiplex PCR, yet TCRdb's version contains in-frame clones alone and is incomplete. The table records under 250,000 clones, 82% of them present only once. The sample consisted of peripheral blood. The receptors originated from an older woman with COVID-19, enrolled during active disease. Each CDR3 is given with its conserved first and last residue. D genes are given only for firm matches. Not all rows give a size; the values are once, few, many and, for expanded clones, a class.

CATSDRDNQPQHF,TGTGCCACCTCGGACAGGGACAATCAGCCCCAGCATTTT,TRBV24-1,.,TRBJ1-5,TRBD1
CASSPGGTGHEQYF,TGTGCCAGCTCACCAGGCGGGACAGGACACGAGCAGTACTTC,TRBV18,.,TRBJ2-7,TRBD1
CASRTSGVSSYNEQFF,TGTGCCAGTAGGACTAGCGGTGTTAGCTCCTACAATGAGCAGTTCTTC,TRBV19,.,TRBJ2-1,TRBD2
CASSSDRRNMNTEAFF,TGTGCCAGCAGCTCGGACAGGCGTAATATGAACACTGAAGCTTTCTTT,TRBV7-9,once,TRBJ1-1,TRBD1
CASSPRPGGQSTDTQYF,TGTGCCAGCAGCCCCCGCCCTGGCGGGCAAAGCACAGATACGCAGTATTTT,TRBV9,.,TRBJ2-3,.
CASSPTIQLNTEAFF,TGTGCCAGCTCACCGACAATCCAGTTGAACACTGAAGCTTTCTTT,TRBV18,.,TRBJ1-1,.
CASSLAGGPRGQFF,TGTGCCAGCAGTTTAGCGGGAGGCCCCAGGGGGCAGTTCTTC,TRBV28,.,TRBJ2-1,TRBD2
CATSRDLLGTNYGYTF,TGTGCCACCAGCAGAGATCTCCTCGGGACTAACTATGGCTACACCTTC,TRBV15,few,TRBJ1-2,.
CASSLLGGRAKNVRYNEQFF,TGTGCCAGCAGTTTATTGGGCGGGAGGGCTAAAAATGTAAGATACAATGAGCAGTTCTTC,TRBV28,.,TRBJ2-1,TRBD2
CASSLNRKSYGYTF,TGTGCCAGCAGTTTAAACAGGAAGAGCTATGGCTACACCTTC,TRBV28,.,TRBJ1-2,.
CASSPARLAGAPDTQYF,TGCGCCAGCAGCCCCGCACGCCTAGCGGGAGCCCCAGATACGCAGTATTTT,TRBV5-1,.,TRBJ2-3,TRBD2
CASSYGTSDYEQYF,TGCGCCAGCAGCTACGGGACATCCGACTACGAGCAGTACTTC,TRBV5-1,.,TRBJ2-7,.
CASSTRDRPIHNEQFF,TGTGCCAGTAGTACGAGGGACAGGCCAATTCACAATGAGCAGTTCTTC,TRBV19,.,TRBJ2-1,TRBD1
CASSSATGTGTYNEQFF,TGCGCCAGCAGCTCGGCTACCGGGACAGGGACCTACAATGAGCAGTTCTTC,TRBV5-1,.,TRBJ2-1,TRBD1
CSVRQGTYEQYF,TGCAGCGTCCGACAGGGGACCTACGAGCAGTACTTC,TRBV29-1,.,TRBJ2-7,TRBD1
CASNYAGGIGELFF,TGTGCCAGCAACTACGCGGGAGGGATCGGGGAGCTGTTTTTT,TRBV2,.,TRBJ2-2,TRBD2
CASSQPGLAGGNAYEQYF,TGTGCCAGCAGTCAGCCGGGACTAGCGGGAGGGAACGCCTACGAGCAGTACTTC,TRBV27,.,TRBJ2-7,TRBD2
CASSFTGGIRNQPQHF,TGTGCCAGCAGCTTTACAGGGGGCATTCGCAATCAGCCCCAGCATTTT,TRBV7-8,.,TRBJ1-5,TRBD1
CASIPGTGNYEQYF,TGTGCCAGCATCCCCGGGACAGGGAACTACGAGCAGTACTTC,TRBV6-2/TRBV6-3,.,TRBJ2-7,TRBD1
CASSVESDSPLHF,TGTGCCAGCAGCGTAGAGAGCGATTCACCCCTCCACTTT,TRBV9,.,TRBJ1-6,.
CASSRGQGASYNEQFF,TGTGCCAGCAGCAGAGGGCAGGGGGCCTCCTACAATGAGCAGTTCTTC,TRBV3-1/TRBV3-2,.,TRBJ2-1,TRBD1
CASSSGPDNSEAFF,TGTGCCAGCAGCTCCGGCCCGGACAATTCTGAAGCTTTCTTT,TRBV7-8,.,TRBJ1-1,.
CASSRSSGQETQYF,TGTGCCAGCAGCCGTTCTAGCGGTCAAGAGACCCAGTACTTC,TRBV4-2,.,TRBJ2-5,TRBD2
CASSYMGQPQHF,TGTGCCAGCAGTTACATGGGCCAGCCCCAGCATTTT,TRBV6-2/TRBV6-3,.,TRBJ1-5,.
CASSLGLGGLQPQHF,TGTGCCAGCAGCTTAGGTCTTGGGGGCCTTCAGCCCCAGCATTTT,TRBV7-2,.,TRBJ1-5,.
CASSRAGGPADTQYF,TGTGCCAGCTCACGAGCGGGAGGGCCGGCAGATACGCAGTATTTT,TRBV25-1,.,TRBJ2-3,TRBD2
CASSLRDRASEAFF,TGTGCCAGCAGCCTAAGGGACAGGGCATCTGAAGCTTTCTTT,TRBV5-6,.,TRBJ1-1,TRBD1
CASGDRVTSGELFF,TGCGCCAGCGGGGACAGGGTGACTAGCGGGGAGCTGTTTTTT,TRBV5-1,.,TRBJ2-2,TRBD1
CASRAGGLRDNQPQHF,TGTGCCAGCAGGGCAGGGGGCCTAAGAGACAATCAGCCCCAGCATTTT,TRBV2,.,TRBJ1-5,TRBD1
CASTLEDSGYTF,TGTGCCAGCACCCTGGAGGATTCCGGCTACACCTTC,TRBV28,.,TRBJ1-2,.
CASSYSAGGNQPQHF,TGTGCCAGCAGTTACTCCGCCGGAGGGAATCAGCCCCAGCATTTT,TRBV6-2/TRBV6-3,.,TRBJ1-5,.
CASSFGTGGVLSGNTIYF,TGTGCCAGCAGCTTCGGGACAGGGGGTGTCCTCTCTGGAAACACCATATATTTT,TRBV7-9,few,TRBJ1-3,TRBD1
CASRAPGTGGPYGYTF,TGTGCCAGCAGAGCCCCCGGGACAGGGGGCCCCTATGGCTACACCTTC,TRBV2,.,TRBJ1-2,TRBD1
CASSDTGGAAGNTIYF,TGTGCCAGCAGCGACACTGGGGGGGCTGCTGGAAACACCATATATTTT,TRBV5-6,.,TRBJ1-3,.
CASSHRGRNGYTF,TGTGCCAGCAGCCACAGGGGAAGGAATGGCTACACCTTC,TRBV3-1/TRBV3-2,.,TRBJ1-2,.
CASSGGQLNTEAFF,TGTGCCAGCAGCGGGGGACAGTTAAACACTGAAGCTTTCTTT,TRBV6-6,.,TRBJ1-1,TRBD1
CASSYDGWGGQPQHF,TGTGCCAGCAGTTACGACGGGTGGGGCGGTCAGCCCCAGCATTTT,TRBV6-2/TRBV6-3,once,TRBJ1-5,.
CASSGQGSSYNEQFF,TGTGCCAGCAGCGGACAGGGGAGCTCCTACAATGAGCAGTTCTTC,TRBV5-4,.,TRBJ2-1,TRBD1
CSLNGVNTEAFF,TGCAGCCTAAATGGAGTGAACACTGAAGCTTTCTTT,TRBV29-1,.,TRBJ1-1,.
CASSSGVFPLKNTEAFF,TGTGCCAGCAGCTCAGGGGTCTTTCCCCTAAAGAACACTGAAGCTTTCTTT,TRBV11-2,.,TRBJ1-1,.
CSVEQGGNQPQHF,TGCAGCGTTGAACAGGGGGGCAATCAGCCCCAGCATTTT,TRBV29-1,.,TRBJ1-5,TRBD1
CASKVGGSEEKLFF,TGTGCCAGCAAGGTCGGCGGATCGGAGGAAAAACTGTTTTTT,TRBV28,once,TRBJ1-4,.
CASREGYSNQPQHF,TGCGCCAGCAGAGAGGGATATAGCAATCAGCCCCAGCATTTT,TRBV5-1,once,TRBJ1-5,.
CASSLAGKNTGELFF,TGTGCCAGCAGCTTAGCGGGGAAGAACACCGGGGAGCTGTTTTTT,TRBV11-3,many,TRBJ2-2,.